This T cell receptor beta chain comes out of a study of technical replicates of blood from a handful of donors. The germline gives CDR1 ENHRY, CDR2 SYGVKD. Trimming left V 6 bases short and J 1 base short, with 6 bases between. The CDR3 spans 12 residues. The repertoire was sequenced with immunoSEQ multiplex PCR; TCRdb's copy has only in-frame clones and lacks some. The data hold approximately 68,000 clones, with 95% to 97% observed a single time. The chain has TRBV10-3 and TRBJ1-1, with D unresolved. Sequencing was carried out using T cells isolated from PBMCs. The TCR sequence derives from a human donor in good health. DNA of the CDR3: TGTGCCATCAGAACAGCGAACACTGAAGCTTTCTTT. Its protein is CAIRTANTEAFF.